This T cell receptor (beta chain) was captured in a study of PD-L1 blockade in urothelial cancer. Study-level background: Blood was analyzed 3 weeks (second dose) and 6 weeks after treatment start. Median blood clonality was roughly 0.074, with about 80,000 unique TCRs.

Only in-frame clones appear in the TCRdb table, and some are missing; sequencing was by immunoSEQ multiplex PCR. The table records about 44,000 clones, roughly four fifths of them present only once. CDR1 and CDR2 from the germline V gene are SNHLY and FYNNEI. Trimming cost V 8 bases and J 4 bases, with 9 bases left between them. The CDR3 has 12 amino acids. Sample numbers ranged from 1 to 8 per patient, encompassing pretreatment and on-treatment collections. The receptor was isolated from an older man with urothelial cancer. The sample here was PBMCs, taken around atezolizumab (anti-PD-L1) treatment. This chain links TRBV2 with TRBJ2-1, with D hard to call. The DNA of the CDR3 is TGTGCCAGCTCAGCGCTTTACAATGAGCAGTTCTTC. As protein: CASSALYNEQFF.